This T cell receptor (beta chain) was sequenced for a study of siplizumab effects on memory and regulatory T cells. As to this clone: The antigen is undetermined.

Method: immunoSEQ multiplex PCR; TCRdb's copy keeps in-frame clones and lacks some. The table records about 100,000 clones, less than 95% of them present only once. Study-wide results and limits: Alloreactive sequences tracing back to unstimulated CD4+ memory cells fell significantly with siplizumab.

Looked up from germline, CDR1 is WSHSY and CDR2 is SAAADI. Trimming took off 2 bases at V and 7 bases at J, with 9 bases between the two ends. The CDR3 is made up of 13 amino acids. This chain joins TRBV10-2 and TRBJ2-1; D is perhaps TRBD1 or TRBD2 (5 bases each). The TCR comes from a human donor in good health. Sequenced sample: non-Treg CD4+ T cells sorted from blood. The CDR3 loop reads CASSETGRNEQFF. CDR3 DNA sequence: TGCGCCAGCAGTGAGACGGGACGTAATGAGCAGTTCTTC.